The 14 T cell receptor beta chains given below trace back to one sample, sequenced in a study of shared clonotypes between healthy human individuals. Only in-frame clones appear in the TCRdb table, and some are missing; sequencing was by immunoSEQ multiplex PCR. This table holds some 2,000,000 clones, 90% to 96% found once. The sample taken for sequencing was naive CD4+ T cells sorted from blood. Subset defined: CD45RA+ positively selected. The origin of the receptors is a man between 18 and 35 years old in good health.

The chain joins TRBV6-1 to TRBJ2-7; 10 nucleotides align to TRBD1. Unmatched junction bases numbered 10, after V lost 7 bases and J lost 7 bases. The CDR3 spans 14 residues. The germline V gene has CDR1 MNHNS and CDR2 SASEGT. CDR3 in amino acids: CASTETGGKGEQYF. CDR3 in DNA: TGTGCCAGCACCGAGACAGGGGGCAAGGGTGAGCAGTACTTC.

This chain connects TRBV7-6 to TRBJ1-3; TRBD1 matches 7 bases. V shed 1 base and J 11 bases; nucleotides not matched to a gene: 5. The germline gives CDR1 SGHVS, CDR2 FNYEAQ. The CDR3 is made up of 13 amino acids. CDR3 sequence reads: CASSLGGQGAIYF. For the CDR3, the DNA is TGTGCCAGCAGCTTAGGAGGGCAGGGGGCCATATATTTT.

This sequence joins TRBV6-5 and TRBJ2-7; TRBD1 aligns across 8 bases. The CDR3 loop spans 15 amino acids. Per the germline V gene, CDR1 is MNHEY and CDR2 is SVGAGI. V dropped 7 bases and J dropped 6; count of bases not matched to a gene: 14. The CDR3 sequence: CASTSKTAGGGEQYF. DNA for the CDR3: TGTGCCAGCACATCGAAGACGGCAGGGGGCGGCGAGCAGTACTTC.

J is TRBJ2-5 and V is TRBV5-1; perhaps TRBD1 as D (6 bases). This CDR3 region has 18 residues. Germline values: CDR1 SGHRS, CDR2 YFSETQ. V shed 7 bases and J shed 5 bases, with 30 bases lying between them. The DNA of the CDR3 is TGCGCCAGCGGACTTGGGGCCAGCACTACAGGGCGTATCGAGACCCAGTACTTC. Amino acids: CASGLGASTTGRIETQYF.

The chain couples TRBV18 to TRBJ1-1; 8 bases fit TRBD1. The germline V gene encodes CDR1 KGHSH and CDR2 LQKENI. The CDR3 runs 15 residues. J gave up 5 bases and V 3 bases, and 8 bases lay outside the gene matches. The chain's CDR3 is CASSPLETGGTEAFF. CDR3 bases: TGTGCCAGCTCACCTTTGGAAACAGGGGGAACTGAAGCTTTCTTT.

V and J are TRBV7-2 and TRBJ1-3; D is unclear. Trimming took 5 bases from V and 1 from J, leaving 9 bases between them. The CDR3 is 14 residues long. Germline CDR1 SGHTA, CDR2 FQGNSA. In DNA form, the CDR3 reads TGTGCCAGCAGCCAAGAGTTTTCTGGAAACACCATATATTTT. The encoded protein is CASSQEFSGNTIYF.

Note on this clone: Other nucleotide sequences from this sample produce the same CDR3. CDR3 loop: CASSLAEMNTEAFF. The CDR3 nucleotides are TGTGCCAGCAGCTTAGCGGAAATGAACACTGAAGCTTTCTTT. The rearrangement links TRBV7-8 to TRBJ1-1; D is unclear. The CDR3 is 14 amino acids. Trimming took off 0 bases at V and 0 bases at J, with 5 bases between the two ends. Germline CDR1 is SGHVS and CDR2 is FQNEAQ.

The count of this clone is one. This chain links TRBV4-1 with TRBJ1-5; weak D call: TRBD1 (5 bases). V lost 2 bases and J lost 5, with 16 bases in between. The CDR3 is 16 amino acids. CDR1 MGHRA and CDR2 YSYEKL come from the germline V gene. The CDR3 DNA reads TGCGCCAGCAGCCAAAGTTCGGCCGGGGGTCATCAGCCCCAGCATTTT. Translating gives CASSQSSAGGHQPQHF.

J is TRBJ1-2 and V is TRBV11-2; weak D call: TRBD1 (5 bases). The CDR3 has 16 amino acids. The germline V gene encodes CDR1 SGHAT and CDR2 FQNNGV. Trimming cost V 4 bases and J 4 bases, with 19 bases left between them. CDR3 residues: CASSSRAGTVGYGYTF. CDR3 DNA sequence: TGTGCCAGCAGCTCCCGAGCCGGGACGGTAGGCTATGGCTACACCTTC.

This clone was recorded only once. The chain has TRBV2 and TRBJ1-1, with 8 bases that match TRBD1. V lost 4 bases, J lost 6 bases, and 4 bases stayed unmatched. There are 13 residues in the CDR3. Germline loops: CDR1 SNHLY, CDR2 FYNNEI. The CDR3 bases are TGTGCCAGCAGTGGACAGGGGTATTCTGAAGCTTTCTTT. Its protein is CASSGQGYSEAFF.

The J gene is TRBJ1-1, the V gene TRBV4-1, with D maybe TRBD1 (5 bases). V dropped 5 bases and J dropped 5 bases, with 27 bases sitting between them. The CDR3 runs 18 residues. Germline loops: CDR1 MGHRA, CDR2 YSYEKL. In DNA form, the CDR3 reads TGCGCCAGCAGCACCCCCTCCCCAGGGACCACAGGAGGGACTGAAGCTTTCTTT. The encoded protein is CASSTPSPGTTGGTEAFF.

Comment on this clone: The same CDR3 can be traced to other DNA sequences in this sample. The V and J genes are TRBV2 and TRBJ2-7, with 9 nucleotides matching TRBD2. The CDR3 is 14 residues long. Germline assignment: CDR1 SNHLY and CDR2 FYNNEI. With 2 bases clipped from V and 2 bases from J, the junction kept 1 base outside the gene matches. CDR3 nucleotide sequence: TGTGCCAGCAGTGAATCTAGCGGGACCTACGAGCAGTACTTC. This sequence encodes CASSESSGTYEQYF.

V usage is TRBV21-1 and J usage is TRBJ2-1; no check of the table's D call, TRBD2, against the DNA was made. TRBV21-1 counts as a pseudogene. The CDR3 runs to 18 residues. The CDR3 DNA reads TGTGCCAGCAGCAAAGAGAACAGGACTAGCGGGATCTACAATGAGCAGTTCTTC. Its translation: CASSKENRTSGIYNEQFF.

The chain uses TRBV5-6 and TRBJ2-1, with 7 bases lining up with TRBD2. V was clipped by 4 bases and J by 4 bases; unmatched bases: 11. CDR3 size: 16 residues. Germline CDR1 reads SGHDT; CDR2 reads YYEEEE. DNA for the CDR3: TGTGCCAGCAGCCTCTCGTTCGGGGGGTCGTACAATGAGCAGTTCTTC. Its protein is CASSLSFGGSYNEQFF.